This record covers a single T cell receptor (beta chain). What it recognizes is unknown. This sample stems from a study of T cell repertoires in ileal Crohn's disease. Study-level background: Patients had a median roughly 8-year disease duration, and about 36% were active smokers. Study observations and caveats: Clonal expansions were more frequent in active smokers than non-smokers at surgery.

Sequencing used immunoSEQ multiplex PCR; TCRdb keeps in-frame clones, though not all of them. The sample has roughly 15,000 clones, 84% seen once; the top ten hold almost 6.5%. The sequence was collected from an adult with Crohn's disease. Sequencing used ileal tissue.

CDR3 nucleotides: TGTGCCACCAGCAGAGACAGGGGCGGGGGCGGTCAGCCCCAGCATTTT. Translating gives CATSRDRGGGGQPQHF. The chain carries TRBV15 and TRBJ1-5; D perhaps matches TRBD1 (6 bases). The CDR3 consists of 16 residues. CDR1 LNHNV and CDR2 YYDKDF come from the germline V gene (reference sequence). V lost 0 bases and J lost 6, with 15 bases in between.